This TCR beta chain was identified in a study of vaccination effects on CD4 cells after COVID-19. The authors isolated CD4+ T cells after about 10 days of culture. Two doses of BNT162b2 or mRNA-1273 vaccine were administered to participants. Assay used: immunoSEQ multiplex PCR; TCRdb lists only in-frame clones, some missing. The sample consists of 7,500 to 10,000 clones, approximately 72% of them appearing once. A remark on this clone: Its antigen is unidentified.

With V trimmed by 0 bases and J by 5 bases, 6 bases remained unmatched. The CDR3 length is 16 residues. Germline assignment: CDR1 MNHEY and CDR2 SVGEGT. This clonotype originated in a human donor who received a COVID-19 vaccine. Sample: CD4+ T cells from PBMCs cultured without peptide, taken after COVID-19 vaccination. The chain carries TRBV6-2 or TRBV6-3 and TRBJ2-2; the match to TRBD1 covers 7 bases. This CDR3 is CASSYSFGTATGELFF. The CDR3 bases are TGTGCCAGCAGTTACTCGTTCGGGACAGCTACCGGGGAGCTGTTTTTT.